Presented here are 8 T cell receptor beta chains from one specimen sequenced in a study of blood T cell repertoires in COVID-19. Clones were read by immunoSEQ multiplex PCR, and TCRdb kept only the in-frame ones, dropping some. The sample has approximately 90,000 clones, about 85% seen once. The specimen sequenced was peripheral blood. The source is a human donor in a cohort sampled during active COVID-19.

This sequence joins TRBV5-1 and TRBJ1-1; D possibly corresponds to TRBD1 (6 bases). Germline V CDR1 and CDR2: SGHRS, YFSETQ. The V end lost 0 bases, the J end lost 0 bases, and 9 bases lay between the germline ends. This CDR3 has 15 residues. For the CDR3, the DNA is TGCGCCAGCAGCTTGGGCCAGGGGTTGAACACTGAAGCTTTCTTT. Protein sequence: CASSLGQGLNTEAFF.

This rearrangement joins TRBV7-3 to TRBJ2-1, with TRBD2 matching 8 bases. V was pared by 0 bases and J by 5 bases, with 9 bases of the junction left unmatched. This CDR3 is 17 amino acids long. The germline gives CDR1 SGHTA, CDR2 FQGTGA. CDR3 DNA: TGTGCCAGCAGCTTAACTTCCGGACTAGCCTTGGACAATGAGCAGTTCTTC. Amino acids: CASSLTSGLALDNEQFF. Looking up the rest from reference TRBV7-3 and TRBJ2-1 gives the full variable domain: GAGVSQTPSNKVTEKGKYVELRCDPISGHTALYWYRQSLGQGPEFLIYFQGTGAADDSGLPNDRFFAVRPEGSVSTLKIQRTERGDSAVYLCASSLTSGLALDNEQFFGPGTRLTVL.

This chain connects TRBV29-1 to TRBJ1-2, with D perhaps TRBD1 (6 bases). V was clipped by 5 bases and J by 7 bases, with 14 bases between them. Germline values: CDR1 SQVTM, CDR2 ANQGSEA. CDR3 size: 12 residues. CDR3: CSVTRDTPGYTF. CDR3 sequence (DNA): TGCAGCGTTACCCGGGACACCCCTGGCTACACCTTC.

This CDR3 reads CASSPPGQGATEAFF. The CDR3 DNA is TGTGCCAGCTCACCACCGGGACAGGGCGCCACTGAAGCTTTCTTT. The chain has TRBV18 and TRBJ1-1; 9 bases match TRBD1. V was clipped by 0 bases and J by 4 bases; unmatched bases: 3. Germline V lookup: CDR1 KGHSH, CDR2 LQKENI. There are 15 residues in the CDR3.

This clone is a singleton in its sample. The chain uses TRBV9 and TRBJ2-1; D possibly corresponds to TRBD2 (5 bases). V was clipped by 4 bases and J by 1 base, with 12 bases between them. The CDR3 is 15 residues long. Germline CDR1 is SGDLS and CDR2 is YYNGEE. Written as DNA, the CDR3 is TGTGCCAGCAGCCCGAGGGCCGTTTCCTACAATGAGCAGTTCTTC. Its translation is CASSPRAVSYNEQFF.

This clone was seen a single time. The chain has TRBV7-9 and TRBJ1-1, with D hard to call. The germline V gene has CDR1 SEHNR and CDR2 FQNEAQ (reference sequence). This CDR3 contains 13 residues. V lost 8 bases and J 1 base, leaving 11 bases between the germline ends. The CDR3 DNA is TGTGCCAGCTTGGAGGCAGCGAACACTGAAGCTTTCTTT. This translates into CASLEAANTEAFF.

V and J are TRBV7-2 and TRBJ2-3; D not certain. This CDR3 is built from 15 residues. The germline V and J ends were trimmed by 6 bases and 0 bases, with 13 bases remaining between them. CDR1 and CDR2 from the germline V gene are SGHTA and FQGNSA. This CDR3 is CASSPTPLSTDTQYF. The CDR3, as DNA: TGTGCCAGCAGTCCGACACCCCTTAGCACAGATACGCAGTATTTT.

The chain recombines TRBV18 with TRBJ2-5; 8 nucleotides agree with TRBD1. Germline CDR1 is KGHSH and CDR2 is LQKENI. The CDR3 has 14 residues. The ends lost 4 bases at V and 2 bases at J; junction bases unmatched: 3. The CDR3 sequence is CASSLRDRQETQYF. CDR3 bases: TGTGCCAGCTCACTCCGGGACAGGCAAGAGACCCAGTACTTC.